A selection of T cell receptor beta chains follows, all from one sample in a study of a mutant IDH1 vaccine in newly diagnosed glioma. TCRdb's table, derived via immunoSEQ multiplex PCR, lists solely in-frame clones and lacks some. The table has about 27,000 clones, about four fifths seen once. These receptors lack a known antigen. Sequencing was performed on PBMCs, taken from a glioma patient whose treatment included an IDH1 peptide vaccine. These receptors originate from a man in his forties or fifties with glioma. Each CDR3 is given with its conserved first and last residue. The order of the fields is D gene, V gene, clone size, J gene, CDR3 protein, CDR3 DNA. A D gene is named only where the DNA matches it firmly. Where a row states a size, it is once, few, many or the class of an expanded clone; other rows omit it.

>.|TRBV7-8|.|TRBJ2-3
CASSSLGADVVDTQYF
TGTGCCAGCAGCTCGCTCGGGGCAGACGTAGTAGATACGCAGTATTTT
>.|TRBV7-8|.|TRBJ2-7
CASSKKVVGQALDEQYF
TGTGCCAGCAGCAAGAAGGTGGTGGGGCAGGCACTCGACGAGCAGTACTTC
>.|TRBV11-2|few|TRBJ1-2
CASSPTGRADGYTF
TGTGCCAGCAGTCCCACAGGGAGGGCGGATGGCTACACCTTC
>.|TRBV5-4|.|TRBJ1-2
CASSGTASFYGYTF
TGTGCCAGCAGCGGGACGGCCTCATTCTATGGCTACACCTTC
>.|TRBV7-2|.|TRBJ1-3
CASSPAGGPGRNTIYF
TGTGCCAGCAGCCCGGCGGGGGGCCCTGGGCGGAACACCATATATTTT
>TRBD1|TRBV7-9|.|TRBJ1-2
CASRPAPGQGAGGYTF
TGTGCCAGCAGGCCGGCCCCGGGACAGGGGGCTGGCGGCTACACCTTC
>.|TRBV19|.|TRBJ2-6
CASSNGGGGGSGANVLTF
TGTGCCAGTAGTAACGGGGGCGGGGGCGGGTCTGGGGCCAACGTCCTGACTTTC
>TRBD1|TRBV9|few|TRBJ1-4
CASSVERGGKLFF
TGTGCCAGCAGCGTAGAACGAGGGGGCAAACTGTTTTTT
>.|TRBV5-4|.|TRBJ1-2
CASSPGWGGGGYTF
TGTGCCAGCAGCCCGGGATGGGGCGGAGGTGGCTACACCTTC
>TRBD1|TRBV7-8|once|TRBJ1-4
CASSQEGAELFF
TGTGCCAGCAGCCAAGAGGGGGCGGAACTGTTTTTT
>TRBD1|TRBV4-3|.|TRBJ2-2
CASSQEVGQGTGELFF
TGCGCCAGCAGCCAAGAAGTCGGACAGGGCACCGGGGAGCTGTTTTTT
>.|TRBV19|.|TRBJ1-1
CASTHAGLGTEAFF
TGTGCCAGTACCCATGCAGGGTTGGGTACTGAAGCTTTCTTT
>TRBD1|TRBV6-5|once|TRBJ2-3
CASSYVPGGTDTQYF
TGTGCCAGCAGTTACGTTCCAGGGGGTACAGATACGCAGTATTTT
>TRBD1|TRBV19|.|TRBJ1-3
CASSTRQGSGNTIYF
TGTGCCAGTAGTACGCGACAGGGTTCTGGAAACACCATATATTTT
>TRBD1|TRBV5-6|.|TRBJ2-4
CASSSTGGGNIQYF
TGTGCCAGCAGCTCAACAGGGGGCGGAAACATTCAGTACTTC
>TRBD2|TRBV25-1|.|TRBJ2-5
CASERGTQYF
TGTGCCAGCGAGCGGGGGACCCAGTACTTC
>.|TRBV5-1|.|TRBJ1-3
CASSLGQSLGNTIYF
TGCGCCAGCAGCTTGGGACAGTCCCTCGGAAACACCATATATTTT
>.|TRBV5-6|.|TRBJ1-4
CASSGGGGATNEKLFF
TGTGCCAGCAGCGGGGGCGGGGGGGCGACTAATGAAAAACTGTTTTTT
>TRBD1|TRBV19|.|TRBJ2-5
CASSPQGVGETQYF
TGTGCCAGTAGTCCTCAGGGGGTGGGCGAGACCCAGTACTTC
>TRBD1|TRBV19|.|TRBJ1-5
CASNGQGYNQPQHF
TGTGCCAGTAATGGACAGGGGTACAATCAGCCCCAGCATTTT
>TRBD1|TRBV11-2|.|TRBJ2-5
CASSPGGAETQYF
TGTGCCAGCAGCCCAGGGGGCGCGGAGACCCAGTACTTC
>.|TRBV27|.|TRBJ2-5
CASSFGPTGGPETQYF
TGTGCCAGCAGTTTTGGGCCTACGGGGGGCCCGGAGACCCAGTACTTC
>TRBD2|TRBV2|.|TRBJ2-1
CASSEWGLAGVDEQFF
TGTGCCAGCAGTGAATGGGGACTAGCGGGAGTAGATGAGCAGTTCTTC
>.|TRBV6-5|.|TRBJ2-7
CASTPTTSSYEQYF
TGTGCCAGCACCCCGACCACAAGCTCCTACGAGCAGTACTTC
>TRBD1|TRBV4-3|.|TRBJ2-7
CASSPDRGYEQYF
TGCGCCAGCAGCCCCGACAGGGGTTACGAGCAGTACTTC
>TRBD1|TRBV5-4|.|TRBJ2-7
CASSSGTGKGYEQYF
TGTGCCAGCAGCTCGGGGACAGGGAAAGGCTACGAGCAGTACTTC
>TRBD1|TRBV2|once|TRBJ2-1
CAGPRQGSYNEQFF
TGTGCCGGGCCTCGACAGGGCTCCTACAATGAGCAGTTCTTC
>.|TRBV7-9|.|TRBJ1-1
CASSQPLVQTEAFF
TGTGCCAGCAGCCAACCCTTGGTGCAAACTGAAGCTTTCTTT
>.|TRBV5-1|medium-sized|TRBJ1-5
CASSLMPNQPQHF
TGCGCCAGCAGCTTGATGCCCAATCAGCCCCAGCATTTT
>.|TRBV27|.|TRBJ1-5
CASSLTRTALGQPQHF
TGTGCCAGCAGTCTTACCCGGACAGCTTTGGGTCAGCCCCAGCATTTT
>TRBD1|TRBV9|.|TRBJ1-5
CASSATGMGNQPQHF
TGTGCCAGCAGCGCGACAGGGATGGGCAATCAGCCCCAGCATTTT
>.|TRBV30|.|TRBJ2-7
CAWGRAYEQYF
TGTGCCTGGGGCAGGGCCTACGAGCAGTACTTC
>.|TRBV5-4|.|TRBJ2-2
CASSGLGDPAIGELFF
TGTGCCAGCAGCGGATTAGGAGACCCCGCGATCGGGGAGCTGTTTTTT
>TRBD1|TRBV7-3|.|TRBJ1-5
CASSLDRDQPQHF
TGTGCCAGCAGCCTGGACAGGGATCAGCCCCAGCATTTT
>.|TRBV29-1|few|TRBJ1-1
CSAEGGQGNTEAFF
TGCAGCGCCGAAGGTGGTCAGGGGAACACTGAAGCTTTCTTT
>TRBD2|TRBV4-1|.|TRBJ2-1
CASSRTSEIGEQFF
TGCGCCAGCAGCCGGACTAGCGAAATAGGTGAGCAGTTCTTC
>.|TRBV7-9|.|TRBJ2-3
CASSLVTASTDTQYF
TGTGCCAGCAGCTTGGTGACAGCTAGCACAGATACGCAGTATTTT
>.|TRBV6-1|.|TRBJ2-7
CASNRGEGYEQYF
TGTGCCAGTAATAGGGGGGAAGGCTACGAGCAGTACTTC
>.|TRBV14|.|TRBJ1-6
CASSQGGPSPLHF
TGTGCCAGCAGCCAAGGGGGACCTTCACCCCTCCACTTT
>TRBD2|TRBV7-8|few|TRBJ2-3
CASSSPWGGDADTQYF
TGTGCCAGCAGCTCACCGTGGGGGGGGGATGCAGATACGCAGTATTTT
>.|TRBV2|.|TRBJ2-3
CASRSRDKAPYF
TGTGCCAGCAGATCCCGGGACAAGGCTCCGTATTTT
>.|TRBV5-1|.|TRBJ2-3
CASSSLPADTQYF
TGCGCCAGCAGCTCTCTACCCGCAGATACGCAGTATTTT
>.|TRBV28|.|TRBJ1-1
CASTSVVNTEAFF
TGTGCCAGCACTTCAGTGGTCAACACTGAAGCTTTCTTT
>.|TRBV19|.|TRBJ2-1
CASSILAGALNEQFF
TGTGCCAGTAGTATATTGGCAGGCGCCCTCAACGAGCAGTTCTTC
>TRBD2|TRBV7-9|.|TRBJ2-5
CASSPIAGGETQYF
TGTGCCAGCAGCCCTATAGCGGGGGGGGAGACCCAGTACTTC
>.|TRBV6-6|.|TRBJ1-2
CASSSGNNVGGYTF
TGTGCCAGCAGTTCGGGAAATAACGTCGGTGGCTACACCTTC
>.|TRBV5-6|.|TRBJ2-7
CASSSRSLISYEQYF
TGTGCCAGCAGTTCCCGTTCGCTTATATCCTACGAGCAGTACTTC
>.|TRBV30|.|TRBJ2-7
CAWREIDKSYEQYF
TGTGCCTGGAGAGAAATAGACAAATCCTACGAGCAGTACTTC
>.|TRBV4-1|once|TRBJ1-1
CASSQDERGSLNTEAFF
TGCGCCAGCAGCCAAGATGAAAGGGGTTCTTTGAACACTGAAGCTTTCTTT
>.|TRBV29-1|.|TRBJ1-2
CSTNQNMGGYGYTF
TGCAGCACCAACCAGAACATGGGAGGGTATGGCTACACCTTC
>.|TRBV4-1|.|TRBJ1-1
CASSQWRGEEAFF
TGCGCCAGCAGCCAATGGAGGGGCGAAGAAGCTTTCTTT
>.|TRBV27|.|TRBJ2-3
CASSPDRSTDTQYF
TGTGCCAGCAGTCCCGACCGTAGCACAGATACGCAGTATTTT
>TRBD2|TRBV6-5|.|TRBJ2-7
CASKRASGPYEQYF
TGTGCCAGCAAGAGAGCTAGCGGACCCTACGAGCAGTACTTC
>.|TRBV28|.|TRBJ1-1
CASSLTRLENTEAFF
TGTGCCAGCAGCCTGACGCGCCTGGAGAACACTGAAGCTTTCTTT
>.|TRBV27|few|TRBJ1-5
CASSTSWGQPQHF
TGTGCCAGCAGTACATCGTGGGGTCAGCCCCAGCATTTT
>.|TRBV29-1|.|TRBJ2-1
CSAKLSRGGTGLHNEQFF
TGCAGCGCAAAGTTGTCGCGGGGGGGGACAGGACTGCACAATGAGCAGTTCTTC
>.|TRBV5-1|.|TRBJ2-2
CASSRDEINTGELFF
TGCGCCAGCAGCCGGGACGAGATCAACACCGGGGAGCTGTTTTTT